Here is one TCR beta chain with its context. Only in-frame clones appear in the TCRdb table, and some are missing; sequencing was by immunoSEQ multiplex PCR. Of roughly 100,000 clones detected, about 95% appear once; the ten largest clones hold under 0.35%. This entry comes from a study of technical replicates of blood from four donors. The J segment lost 5 bases and the V segment lost 1 base, leaving 5 bases of the junction unmatched. The germline V gene has CDR1 SGHTA and CDR2 FQGNSA. The CDR3 is made up of 15 amino acids. The chain recombines TRBV7-2 with TRBJ2-1, with 7 bases fitting TRBD2. The sequence was collected from a human donor in good health. The specimen sequenced was T cells isolated from PBMCs. The CDR3 is CASSLGEGKHNEQFF. The CDR3 DNA reads TGTGCCAGCAGCTTAGGGGAGGGTAAGCACAATGAGCAGTTCTTC.